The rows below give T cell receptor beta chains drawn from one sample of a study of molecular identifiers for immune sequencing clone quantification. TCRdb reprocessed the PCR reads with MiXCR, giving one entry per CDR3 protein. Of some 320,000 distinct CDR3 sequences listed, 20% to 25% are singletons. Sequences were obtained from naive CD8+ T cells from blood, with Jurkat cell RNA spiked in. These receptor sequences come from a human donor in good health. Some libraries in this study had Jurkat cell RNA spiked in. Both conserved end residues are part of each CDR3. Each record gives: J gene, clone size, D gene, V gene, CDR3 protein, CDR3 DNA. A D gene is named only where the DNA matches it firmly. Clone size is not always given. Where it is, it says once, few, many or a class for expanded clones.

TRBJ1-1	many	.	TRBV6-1	CASSAFALVRVNTEAFF	TGTGCCAGCAGTGCATTTGCTCTTGTCCGGGTTAACACTGAAGCTTTCTTT
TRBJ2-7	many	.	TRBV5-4	CASSLGQRSYEQYF	TGTGCCAGCAGCTTGGGCCAGCGATCCTACGAGCAGTACTTC
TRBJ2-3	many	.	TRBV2	CASSAGDSTNTQYF	TGTGCCAGCAGTGCCGGAGATTCCACAAATACGCAGTATTTT
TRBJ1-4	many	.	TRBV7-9	CASSPSTGGEKLFF	TGTGCCAGCAGCCCATCGACAGGAGGAGAAAAACTGTTTTTT
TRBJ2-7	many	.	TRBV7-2	CASSLGFQGSPSYEQYF	TGTGCCAGCAGCTTAGGGTTCCAGGGGAGTCCCTCCTACGAGCAGTACTTC
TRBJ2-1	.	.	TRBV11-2	CASSLVVSAGEQFF	TGTGCCAGCAGCTTAGTTGTTAGCGCGGGTGAGCAGTTCTTC
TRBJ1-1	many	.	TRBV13	CASSFRTVNTEAFF	TGTGCCAGCAGCTTCCGGACGGTGAACACTGAAGCTTTCTTT
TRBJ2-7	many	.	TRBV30	CAWSGAGEQYF	TGTGCCTGGAGTGGGGCAGGCGAGCAGTACTTC
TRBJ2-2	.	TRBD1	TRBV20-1	CSARDHPGTGGPGELFF	TGCAGTGCTAGAGATCATCCCGGGACAGGGGGACCCGGGGAGCTGTTTTTT
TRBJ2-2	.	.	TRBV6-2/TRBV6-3	CASSSITLTSKNTGELFF	TGTGCCAGCAGCTCCATTACTTTGACCTCTAAAAACACCGGGGAGCTGTTTTTT
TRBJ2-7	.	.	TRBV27	CASAVARTYEQYF	TGTGCCAGCGCGGTAGCGCGGACCTACGAGCAGTACTTC
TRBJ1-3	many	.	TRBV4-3	CASSQDRISGNTIYF	TGCGCCAGCAGCCAAGACAGGATCTCTGGAAACACCATATATTTT
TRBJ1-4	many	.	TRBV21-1	CASSRDSKLFF	TGTGCCAGCAGTCGGGATTCAAAACTGTTTTTT
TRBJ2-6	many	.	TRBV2	CASIYRANVLTF	TGTGCCAGCATTTATAGGGCCAACGTCCTGACTTTC
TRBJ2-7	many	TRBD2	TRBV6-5	CASRGRTSGSPYEQYF	TGTGCCAGCAGGGGACGTACTAGCGGGAGCCCCTACGAGCAGTACTTC
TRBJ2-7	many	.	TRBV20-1	CSAREGGYEQYF	TGCAGTGCTAGGGAGGGAGGCTACGAGCAGTACTTC
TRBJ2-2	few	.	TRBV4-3	CASSQGQSGELLF	TGCGCCAGCAGCCAAGGGCAGTCCGGGGAGCTGCTTTTT
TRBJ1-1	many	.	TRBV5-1	CASSPAGSGVGTEAFF	TGCGCCAGCAGCCCTGCAGGGAGTGGGGTGGGCACTGAAGCTTTCTTT
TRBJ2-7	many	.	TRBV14	CASSQDSVRAYEQYF	TGTGCCAGCAGCCAAGATTCTGTCCGAGCCTACGAGCAGTACTTC
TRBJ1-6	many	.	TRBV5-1	CASSLDGGGNSPLHF	TGCGCCAGCAGCTTGGATGGAGGGGGTAATTCACCCCTCCACTTT
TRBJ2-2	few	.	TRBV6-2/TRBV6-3	CASSPSFAGELFF	TGTGCCAGCAGCCCTTCGTTTGCCGGGGAGCTGTTTTTT
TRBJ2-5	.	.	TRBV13	CANSFPLGDQETQYF	TGTGCCAACAGCTTCCCCCTCGGGGACCAAGAGACCCAGTACTTC
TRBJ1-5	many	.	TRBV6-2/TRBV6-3	CASSYWGNQPQHF	TGTGCCAGCAGTTACTGGGGTAATCAGCCCCAGCATTTT
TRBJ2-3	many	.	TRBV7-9	CASSGRQQDVTDTQYF	TGTGCCAGCAGCGGGAGACAACAGGATGTTACAGATACGCAGTATTTT
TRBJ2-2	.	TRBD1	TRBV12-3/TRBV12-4	CASSFVSAGGTGELFF	TGTGCCAGCAGTTTCGTTTCGGCAGGGGGCACCGGGGAGCTGTTTTTT
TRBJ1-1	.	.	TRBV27	CASSLVTFGTNTEAFF	TGTGCCAGCAGTTTAGTCACGTTTGGAACCAACACTGAAGCTTTCTTT
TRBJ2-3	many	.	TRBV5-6	CASSDELLIDTQYF	TGTGCCAGCAGCGATGAACTTCTAATAGATACGCAGTATTTT
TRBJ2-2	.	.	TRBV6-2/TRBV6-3	CASSSPYLDKERTGELFF	TGTGCCAGCAGTTCCCCCTATTTGGACAAGGAAAGGACCGGGGAGCTGTTTTTT
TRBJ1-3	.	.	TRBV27	CASSPQGLGGNTIYF	TGTGCCAGCAGTCCACAGGGATTAGGGGGAAACACCATATATTTT
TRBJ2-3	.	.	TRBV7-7	CASSFLGKADTQYF	TGTGCTAGCAGCTTTTTGGGGAAGGCAGATACGCAGTATTTT
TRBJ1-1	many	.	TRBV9	CASSVRGQSATEAFF	TGTGCCAGCAGCGTAAGAGGACAATCTGCGACTGAAGCTTTCTTT
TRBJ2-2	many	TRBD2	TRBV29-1	CSVERSSGSTGELFF	TGCAGCGTTGAGAGGTCTAGCGGGAGTACCGGGGAGCTGTTTTTT
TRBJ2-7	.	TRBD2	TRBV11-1	CASSPGTSGRTSYGQYF	TGTGCCAGCAGCCCGGGTACTAGCGGGAGGACGTCCTACGGGCAGTACTTC
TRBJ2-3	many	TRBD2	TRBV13	CASSFGLAGGVQYF	TGTGCCAGCAGCTTCGGACTAGCGGGGGGTGTGCAGTATTTT
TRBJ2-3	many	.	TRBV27	CASSLLDTDTQYF	TGTGCCAGCAGTTTACTAGACACAGATACGCAGTATTTT
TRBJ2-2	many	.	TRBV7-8	CASSLAGRATGELFF	TGTGCCAGCAGCTTAGCGGGAAGGGCCACCGGGGAGCTGTTTTTT
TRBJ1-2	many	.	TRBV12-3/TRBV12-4	CASSPGGTYGYTF	TGTGCCAGCAGCCCGGGAGGGACTTATGGCTACACCTTC
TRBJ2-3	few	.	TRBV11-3	CASSFSPRITDTQYF	TGTGCCAGCAGCTTTTCACCACGTATCACAGATACGCAGTATTTT
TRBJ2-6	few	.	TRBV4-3	CASSQDLSSSGANVLTF	TGCGCCAGCAGCCAAGATCTTTCCAGCTCTGGGGCCAACGTCCTGACTTTC
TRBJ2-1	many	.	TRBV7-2	CASSAAMVDNEQFF	TGTGCCAGCAGCGCCGCTATGGTGGACAATGAGCAGTTCTTC
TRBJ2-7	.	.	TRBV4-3	CASSQDRPTSIISYEQYF	TGCGCCAGCAGCCAAGATCGACCGACCTCGATTATCTCCTACGAGCAGTACTTC
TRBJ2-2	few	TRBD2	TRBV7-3	CASSSETSGDGPGELFF	TGTGCCAGCAGCTCCGAGACTAGCGGAGACGGGCCCGGGGAGCTGTTTTTT
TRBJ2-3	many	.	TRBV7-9	CASWSRFSTDTQYF	TGTGCCAGCTGGTCCAGGTTTAGCACAGATACGCAGTATTTT